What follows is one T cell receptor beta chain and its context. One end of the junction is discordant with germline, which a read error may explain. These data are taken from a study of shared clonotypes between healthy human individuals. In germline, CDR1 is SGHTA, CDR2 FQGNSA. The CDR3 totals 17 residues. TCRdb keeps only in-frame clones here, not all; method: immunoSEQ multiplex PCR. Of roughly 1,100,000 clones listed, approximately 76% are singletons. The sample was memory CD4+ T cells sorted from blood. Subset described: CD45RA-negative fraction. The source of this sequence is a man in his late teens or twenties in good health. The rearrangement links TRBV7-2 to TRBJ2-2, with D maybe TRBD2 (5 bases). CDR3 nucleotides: TGTGCCAGCAGCTTATGGCCGACACCCACAGAACACCGGGGAGCTGTTTTT. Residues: CASSLWPTPTEHRGAVF.